The 23 T cell receptor beta chains below were found in one sample sequenced in a study of T-cell reconstitution after alpha-beta-depleted transplantation in children. It was with unique molecular identifiers that the TCRbeta library was prepared. TCRdb recomputed calls from the PCR reads with MiXCR, one row per CDR3 protein. Here the sample spans around 440,000 distinct CDR3 sequences, about 10% being singletons. Sequencing used PBMCs, obtained before TCRalphabeta/CD19-depleted stem cell transplant. The origin of the receptors is a child under 10 years old with inherited bone marrow failure, due to receive a stem cell transplant.

This clonotype was seen only a few times. V is TRBV27 and J is TRBJ1-6, with D possibly being TRBD1 (6 bases). This CDR3 region has 15 residues. CDR1 is MNHEY and CDR2 is SMNVEV in the germline V gene (reference sequence). Trimming shortened V by 4 bases and J by 6 bases, and 13 bases separated the two germline ends. The CDR3 spells CASSSEWTANSPLHF. The CDR3 DNA follows: TGTGCCAGCAGTTCGGAGTGGACAGCTAATTCACCCCTCCACTTT.

This clonotype showed up many times. The chain has TRBV15 and TRBJ2-5; D is uncertain. This CDR3 is 15 amino acids long. The germline V and J ends were trimmed by 1 base and 2 bases, with 11 bases remaining between them. Germline V gene data show CDR1 as LNHNV and CDR2 as YYDKDF (reference sequence). This CDR3 is CATSRGPAQQETQYF. The DNA for the CDR3 is TGTGCCACCAGCAGAGGGCCAGCCCAGCAAGAGACCCAGTACTTC.

The rearrangement joins TRBV5-7 to TRBJ2-5, with D unresolved. TRBV5-7 is filed as an ORF, its function uncertain. V gave up 8 bases and J gave up 4 bases, with 12 bases separating them. The CDR3 runs 12 residues. This chain's CDR3 is CARGPGSETQYF. The CDR3 DNA sequence: TGTGCCAGGGGTCCCGGGTCAGAGACCCAGTACTTC.

This clonotype was found a few times. CDR3 in amino acids: CATSVDGTGELFF. CDR3 DNA: TGTGCCACCAGTGTGGACGGCACCGGGGAGCTGTTTTTT. The chain employs TRBV24-1 and TRBJ2-2; D not resolved. Trimming took 5 bases from V and 4 from J, leaving 7 bases between them. The CDR3 is 13 amino acids. CDR1 is KGHDR and CDR2 is SFDVKD in the germline V gene.

Only a few counts were recorded for this clonotype. This chain connects TRBV4-3 to TRBJ2-3; the match to TRBD2 covers 10 bases. CDR1 is LGHNA, CDR2 YSLEER, per germline. This CDR3 contains 17 residues. After removal of 0 bases from V and 4 bases from J, the junction contained 7 bases not matched to a gene. CDR3 DNA sequence: TGCGCCAGCAGCCAAGATCCCCCAGCGGGAGGGCCAGATACGCAGTATTTT. Its protein is CASSQDPPAGGPDTQYF.

This clonotype was seen many times. This chain joins TRBV20-1 and TRBJ2-7; D uncertain. In germline, CDR1 is DFQATT, CDR2 SNEGSKA (reference sequence). Trimming removed 5 bases from V and 0 bases from J, with 14 bases in between. The CDR3 is made up of 14 amino acids. The CDR3 protein is CSAPPRTASYEQYF. In nucleotides, the CDR3 is TGCAGTGCTCCACCTAGGACGGCCTCCTACGAGCAGTACTTC.

Ten or more counts support this clonotype. The chain couples TRBV5-1 to TRBJ2-7, with 12 nucleotides matching TRBD1. Germline CDR1 reads SGHRS; CDR2 reads YFSETQ. This CDR3 is built from 17 residues. The V gene end was trimmed by 1 base and the J gene end by 5 bases; junction bases not matched to a gene: 10. The CDR3 sequence is CASSLLLPGQGAHEQYF. The CDR3 DNA follows: TGCGCCAGCAGCTTGCTGTTGCCGGGACAGGGGGCCCACGAGCAGTACTTC.

This rearrangement joins TRBV6-5 to TRBJ2-7; D possibly corresponds to TRBD1 (6 bases). This CDR3 comprises 17 residues. CDR1 MNHEY and CDR2 SVGAGI come from the germline V gene. Trimming took off 0 bases at V and 2 bases at J, with 17 bases between the two ends. The CDR3 is CASSYSWGHDLTYEQYF. The CDR3 DNA is TGTGCCAGCAGTTACTCATGGGGACACGATCTAACCTACGAGCAGTACTTC.

This clonotype was seen repeatedly, ten times or more. This chain connects TRBV9 to TRBJ2-1; a possible D gene is TRBD1 (6 bases). CDR3 length equals 13 residues. The V gene lost 4 bases and the J gene lost 6 bases, with 11 bases spanning the gap. Germline V gene lookup returns CDR1 SGDLS and CDR2 YYNGEE. The CDR3: CASSLSQGNEQFF. The CDR3 bases are TGTGCCAGCAGCTTATCACAGGGCAATGAGCAGTTCTTC.

This clonotype was observed many times. The gene calls are TRBV12-3 or TRBV12-4 and TRBJ2-1; D may be TRBD1 (6 bases). Trimming pared 7 bases from V and 8 bases from J, leaving 18 bases between. This CDR3 has 14 residues. CDR3 protein: CASNFQGGMHEQFF. In nucleotides, the CDR3 is TGTGCCAGCAATTTTCAAGGGGGTATGCATGAGCAGTTCTTC.

V usage is TRBV4-2 and J usage is TRBJ2-1; 7 positions match TRBD1. V lost 5 bases to trimming and J lost 6 bases; unmatched junction nucleotides: 16. This CDR3 is built from 17 residues. The germline V gene has CDR1 LGHNA and CDR2 YNFKEQ. The DNA for the CDR3 is TGTGCCAGCAGCGACGACAGGGTTAAAGATTCATTCAATGAGCAGTTCTTC. This codes for CASSDDRVKDSFNEQFF.

The chain combines TRBV7-9 with TRBJ2-7; 10 bases fit TRBD1. V shed 4 bases and J 3 bases; nucleotides not matched to a gene: 9. CDR3 size: 16 residues. Germline V lookup: CDR1 SEHNR, CDR2 FQNEAQ (reference sequence). This CDR3 reads CASSYHPGTGDYEQYF. The CDR3 DNA is TGTGCCAGCAGCTACCACCCCGGGACAGGGGACTACGAGCAGTACTTC. The complete variable domain, with remaining parts taken from reference TRBV7-9 and TRBJ2-7, reads DTGVSQNPRHKITKRGQNVTFRCDPISEHNRLYWYRQTLGQGPEFLTYFQNEAQLEKSRLLSDRFSAERPKGSFSTLEIQRTEQGDSAMYLCASSYHPGTGDYEQYFGPGTRLTVT.

This chain uses TRBV10-2 with TRBJ2-5, with 9 bases identical to TRBD2. This CDR3 comprises 13 residues. With V trimmed by 11 bases and J by 4 bases, 8 bases remained unmatched. The V gene's germline CDR1 is WSHSY and CDR2 SAAADI. CDR3 sequence reads: CAGNGGRGETQYF. The CDR3, as DNA: TGCGCCGGCAACGGCGGGAGGGGAGAGACCCAGTACTTC.

In its sample, this clonotype was seen a few times. The chain recombines TRBV20-1 with TRBJ2-1; TRBD2 matches 10 bases. CDR1 DFQATT and CDR2 SNEGSKA come from the germline V gene (reference sequence). This CDR3 is 16 amino acids long. V was clipped by 0 bases and J by 12 bases; unmatched bases: 14. This CDR3 reads CSAREKEREGPYRQFF. The DNA of the CDR3 is TGCAGTGCTAGAGAGAAAGAGCGGGAGGGCCCGTACCGGCAGTTCTTC.

This clonotype has at least ten counts. The chain uses TRBV5-1 and TRBJ2-3, with 9 bases aligning to TRBD2. The CDR3 is 16 residues long. V was pared by 4 bases and J by 2 bases, with 8 bases of the junction left unmatched. The germline gives CDR1 SGHRS, CDR2 YFSETQ. The CDR3 spells CASSLATSGSTDTQYF. In nucleotides, the CDR3 is TGCGCCAGCAGCCTCGCGACTAGCGGATCCACAGATACGCAGTATTTT.

This clonotype was seen ten or more times. The chain has TRBV5-1 and TRBJ1-1; a possible D gene is TRBD1 (5 bases). The CDR3 covers 15 residues. Germline V gene data show CDR1 as SGHRS and CDR2 as YFSETQ. V lost 7 bases to trimming and J lost 5 bases, with 21 bases between them. The CDR3 region is CASRSLPGAETEAFF. For the CDR3, the DNA is TGCGCCAGCCGATCCTTACCCGGGGCGGAAACTGAAGCTTTCTTT.

This clonotype was seen at least ten times. The CDR3 here is CASSYWGLANSETQYF. DNA for the CDR3: TGTGCCAGCAGTTACTGGGGACTAGCGAATTCAGAGACCCAGTACTTC. The chain uses TRBV6-5 and TRBJ2-5; 10 bases fit TRBD2. Per the germline V gene, CDR1 is MNHEY and CDR2 is SVGAGI. V trimming: 1 base; J trimming: 4 bases; junction bases outside the gene matches: 6. This CDR3 has 16 residues.

This clonotype was seen ten or more times. The rearrangement joins TRBV24-1 to TRBJ1-2, with D maybe TRBD1 (6 bases). Germline V gene lookup returns CDR1 KGHDR and CDR2 SFDVKD. The CDR3 is 15 amino acids. The ends were cut back, 4 bases at V and 6 bases at J, with 17 bases in the middle. The CDR3 DNA is TGTGCCACCAGTGACCGGATCACAGGGTACCATGGCTACACCTTC. Amino acids: CATSDRITGYHGYTF.

The sample holds many counts of this clonotype. The chain recombines TRBV28 with TRBJ2-3; TRBD2 aligns across 12 bases. Germline V gives CDR1 MDHEN, CDR2 SYDVKM. This CDR3 has 17 amino acids. The J segment lost 4 bases and the V segment lost 2 bases, leaving 7 bases of the junction unmatched. The CDR3 protein is CASSLGLAGMMSDTQYF. The CDR3 DNA sequence: TGTGCCAGCAGTTTAGGACTAGCGGGAATGATGTCAGATACGCAGTATTTT.

This clonotype was seen repeatedly, ten times or more. This chain connects TRBV12-3 or TRBV12-4 to TRBJ2-5; 14 bases fit TRBD2. The CDR3 runs 15 residues. J gave up 1 base and V 7 bases, and 2 bases lay outside the gene matches. The CDR3, as DNA: TGTGCCAGCAAGACTAGCGGGAGGGTCCAAGAGACCCAGTACTTC. It translates to CASKTSGRVQETQYF.

This clonotype was counted ten times or more. The V and J genes are TRBV28 and TRBJ2-4; D remains ambiguous. The CDR3 has 15 amino acids. Germline V CDR1 and CDR2: MDHEN, SYDVKM. V shed 8 bases and J shed 0 bases, with 14 bases lying between them. CDR3 protein: CASGMGSLAKNIQYF. The CDR3, as DNA: TGTGCCAGCGGAATGGGCAGTTTAGCCAAAAACATTCAGTACTTC.

Only a few counts were recorded for this clonotype. The chain links TRBV7-2 to TRBJ2-7; TRBD2 matches at 7 bases. CDR1 is SGHTA and CDR2 is FQGNSA in the germline V gene. The trim removed 6 bases at V and 4 bases at J, leaving 12 bases unmatched. The length of the CDR3 is 15 residues. CDR3 nucleotides: TGTGCCAGCAGGGCCACTAGCGAGAGGATTTACGAGCAGTACTTC. Amino acids: CASRATSERIYEQYF.

This chain uses TRBV11-2 with TRBJ2-3, with a possible D match to TRBD2 (5 bases). The CDR3 is 15 amino acids. The germline V gene encodes CDR1 SGHAT and CDR2 FQNNGV. The germline V and J ends were trimmed by 4 bases and 4 bases, with 15 bases remaining between them. This chain's CDR3 is CASSSLGSPADTQYF. The CDR3 DNA reads TGTGCCAGCAGCTCGCTTGGGAGCCCCGCAGATACGCAGTATTTT.